These T cell receptor beta chains were read from a single sample in a study of blood T cell repertoires in COVID-19. Sequencing was performed with immunoSEQ multiplex PCR; in TCRdb, only in-frame clones are kept and a portion is missing. Seen here are fewer than 8,500 clones, about 89% observed once, and the top ten hold about 10%. The sample comprised peripheral blood. These receptors came from a man in his sixties or seventies with active COVID-19. Both conserved end residues are trimmed from each CDR3. The order of the fields is J gene, V gene, CDR3 protein.

j_gene: TRBJ1-2
v_gene: TRBV4-3
CDR3aa: ASSQDWDTGGYT

j_gene: TRBJ1-6
v_gene: TRBV6-5
CDR3aa: ASSYDRSWDSPLH

j_gene: TRBJ1-1
v_gene: TRBV7-9
CDR3aa: ASRPTGNTEAF

j_gene: TRBJ2-2
v_gene: TRBV6-2/TRBV6-3
CDR3aa: ASSRQGFTRTGELF

j_gene: TRBJ1-1
v_gene: TRBV3-1/TRBV3-2
CDR3aa: ASSQDGGRALRAF

j_gene: TRBJ2-2
v_gene: TRBV5-1
CDR3aa: ASSLSPGRGPLLTGELF

j_gene: TRBJ2-1
v_gene: TRBV5-1
CDR3aa: ASSLGRGLAGPEQF

j_gene: TRBJ2-3
v_gene: TRBV30
CDR3aa: AWSVGGGGADTQY

j_gene: TRBJ2-7
v_gene: TRBV27
CDR3aa: ATRQGLAYEQY

j_gene: TRBJ2-5
v_gene: TRBV11-2
CDR3aa: ASSSSTGWETQY

j_gene: TRBJ2-7
v_gene: TRBV5-8
CDR3aa: ASSLRGYEQY

j_gene: TRBJ1-4
v_gene: TRBV4-2
CDR3aa: ASSQESRQGPSEKLF

j_gene: TRBJ1-2
v_gene: TRBV19
CDR3aa: ASSTGQLLNGYT

j_gene: TRBJ2-7
v_gene: TRBV18
CDR3aa: ASSPPSNYYEQY

j_gene: TRBJ2-1
v_gene: TRBV4-2
CDR3aa: ASSQIAGGLDEQF

j_gene: TRBJ2-7
v_gene: TRBV30
CDR3aa: AWSVGQGYEQY

j_gene: TRBJ2-7
v_gene: TRBV6-6
CDR3aa: ASSYSPGSSYEQY

j_gene: TRBJ1-2
v_gene: TRBV4-1
CDR3aa: ASSQPGGPGYT

j_gene: TRBJ2-7
v_gene: TRBV2
CDR3aa: ASSQGQGPTYEQY

j_gene: TRBJ2-1
v_gene: TRBV4-2
CDR3aa: ASSQEVRLAYFNEQF

j_gene: TRBJ2-2
v_gene: TRBV4-2
CDR3aa: ASSAGTSVGTGELF

j_gene: TRBJ1-1
v_gene: TRBV7-9
CDR3aa: ASSLPGGEAF

j_gene: TRBJ1-2
v_gene: TRBV5-8
CDR3aa: ASSFLDRGYGYT

j_gene: TRBJ1-1
v_gene: TRBV18
CDR3aa: ASSIQEGGNTEAF

j_gene: TRBJ2-7
v_gene: TRBV21-1
CDR3aa: ASSKARQGVYLSYEQY

j_gene: TRBJ2-2
v_gene: TRBV5-6
CDR3aa: ASTFTGGGNTGELF

j_gene: TRBJ2-2
v_gene: TRBV6-4
CDR3aa: ASSAGTGVAGELF